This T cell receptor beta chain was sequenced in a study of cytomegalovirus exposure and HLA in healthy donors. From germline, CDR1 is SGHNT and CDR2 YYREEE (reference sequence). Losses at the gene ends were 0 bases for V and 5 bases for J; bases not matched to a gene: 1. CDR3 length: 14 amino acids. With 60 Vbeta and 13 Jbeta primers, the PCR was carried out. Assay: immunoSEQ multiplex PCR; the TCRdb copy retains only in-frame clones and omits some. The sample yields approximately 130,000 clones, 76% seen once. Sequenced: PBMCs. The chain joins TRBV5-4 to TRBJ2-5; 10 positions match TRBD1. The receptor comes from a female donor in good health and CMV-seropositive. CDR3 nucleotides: TGTGCCAGCAGCTTGGCGGGACAGGGGGAGACCCAGTACTTC. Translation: CASSLAGQGETQYF.